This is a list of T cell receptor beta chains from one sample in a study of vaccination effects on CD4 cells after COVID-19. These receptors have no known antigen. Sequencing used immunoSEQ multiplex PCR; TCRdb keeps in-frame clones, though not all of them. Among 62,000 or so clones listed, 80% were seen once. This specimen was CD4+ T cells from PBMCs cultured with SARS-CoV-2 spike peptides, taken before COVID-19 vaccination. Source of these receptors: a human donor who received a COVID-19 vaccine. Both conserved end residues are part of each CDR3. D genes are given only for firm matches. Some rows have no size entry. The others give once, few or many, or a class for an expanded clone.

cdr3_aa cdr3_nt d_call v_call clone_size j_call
CASSLIGTGGYEQFF TGTGCCAGCAGCTTAATTGGTACAGGGGGGTATGAGCAGTTCTTC TRBD1 TRBV7-8 once TRBJ2-1
CASSLIAGGRTGELFF TGCGCCAGCAGCCTAATAGCGGGGGGCAGGACCGGGGAGCTGTTTTTT TRBD2 TRBV5-1 - TRBJ2-2
CASSLGLAGEETQYF TGTGCCAGCAGCCTGGGACTAGCGGGGGAAGAGACCCAGTACTTC TRBD2 TRBV7-6 - TRBJ2-5
CSVVSGNSNQPQHF TGCAGCGTTGTTTCCGGGAATAGCAATCAGCCCCAGCATTTT - TRBV29-1 - TRBJ1-5
CATSVRSGANVLTF TGTGCCACCAGCGTTCGCTCTGGGGCCAACGTCCTGACTTTC - TRBV15 - TRBJ2-6
CASSHKGTAELFF TGTGCCAGCAGCCATAAGGGTACCGCGGAGCTGTTTTTT - TRBV7-3 - TRBJ2-2
CASGLTPTDYGYTF TGTGCTAGTGGTTTGACTCCGACAGATTATGGCTACACCTTC - TRBV12-5 - TRBJ1-2
CASSADSGNTIYF TGTGCCAGCAGTGCAGACTCTGGAAACACCATATATTTT - TRBV6-4 - TRBJ1-3
CASSLGLHPNNEQFF TGTGCCAGCAGCTTAGGACTTCACCCCAACAATGAGCAGTTCTTC - TRBV7-6 - TRBJ2-1
CASTRGSTGELFF TGTGCCAGCACCCGGGGGTCCACCGGGGAGCTGTTTTTT - TRBV14 - TRBJ2-2
CASSGGGGDTQYF TGCGCCAGCAGCGGGGGGGGAGGGGATACGCAGTATTTT TRBD2 TRBV5-1 once TRBJ2-3
CASSISQGADTQYF TGTGCCAGTAGTATTTCCCAGGGGGCAGATACGCAGTATTTT TRBD1 TRBV19 few TRBJ2-3
CASSFAVVAFTGELFF TGCGCCAGCAGCTTTGCAGTAGTCGCTTTCACCGGGGAGCTGTTTTTT - TRBV5-1 - TRBJ2-2
CASSRDTNEKLFF TGTGCCAGCTCTCGGGACACTAATGAAAAACTGTTTTTT - TRBV18 - TRBJ1-4
CASSQDYSGRYGYTF TGCGCCAGCAGCCAAGATTACAGTGGCCGCTATGGCTACACCTTC - TRBV4-1 - TRBJ1-2
CASSQSDYGYTF TGTGCCAGCAGCCAATCTGACTATGGCTACACCTTC - TRBV3-1/TRBV3-2 once TRBJ1-2
CASSPTGSASNQPQHF TGTGCCAGCTCACCAACTGGTTCGGCCAGCAATCAGCCCCAGCATTTT - TRBV18 - TRBJ1-5
CASTPHPGATGELFF TGTGCCAGCACCCCTCATCCGGGTGCCACCGGGGAGCTGTTTTTT - TRBV6-5 - TRBJ2-2
CASSIRDRDQDTQYF TGTGCCAGTAGTATAAGGGACAGGGATCAGGATACGCAGTATTTT TRBD1 TRBV19 - TRBJ2-3
CASSLTGAYNEQFF TGTGCCAGCAGCTTAACGGGCGCCTACAATGAGCAGTTCTTC - TRBV7-3 - TRBJ2-1
CASSLSGGQGETQYF TGTGCCAGCAGCTTATCGGGGGGGCAGGGAGAGACCCAGTACTTC TRBD2 TRBV7-3 once TRBJ2-5
CASTKGQGANTEAFF TGCGCCAGCACCAAGGGACAGGGCGCCAACACTGAAGCTTTCTTT TRBD1 TRBV4-1 - TRBJ1-1
CASSLLGPRNEQFF TGTGCCAGCAGTTTATTGGGTCCGCGCAATGAGCAGTTCTTC - TRBV27 - TRBJ2-1
CASSKRQGVSYNEQFF TGTGCCAGCAGCAAACGACAGGGGGTATCTTACAATGAGCAGTTCTTC TRBD1 TRBV9 - TRBJ2-1
CASSLTGQGGETQYF TGCGCCAGCAGCTTAACGGGACAGGGGGGAGAGACCCAGTACTTC TRBD1 TRBV5-1 - TRBJ2-5
CASTQVWNTEAFF TGTGCCAGCACTCAGGTGTGGAACACTGAAGCTTTCTTT - TRBV6-5 - TRBJ1-1
CASSQDLLVGELFF TGCGCCAGCAGCCAAGACCTACTAGTCGGGGAGCTGTTTTTT - TRBV4-3 - TRBJ2-2
CASSVAGPSTDTQYF TGTGCCAGCAGCGTAGCTGGCCCTAGCACAGATACGCAGTATTTT - TRBV9 - TRBJ2-3
CASSPARSNEKLFF TGTGCCAGCAGCCCTGCGCGGTCTAATGAAAAACTGTTTTTT - TRBV11-2 - TRBJ1-4
CASSPTEAFF TGTGCCAGCAGCCCCACTGAAGCTTTCTTT - TRBV6-1 - TRBJ1-1
CASSYPGSGANVLTF TGTGCCAGCAGTTACCCCGGCTCTGGGGCCAACGTCCTGACTTTC - TRBV6-2/TRBV6-3 - TRBJ2-6
CASSPRLAQGWDTQYF TGCGCCAGCAGCCCGAGACTAGCGCAAGGGTGGGATACGCAGTATTTT TRBD2 TRBV5-1 - TRBJ2-3
CASSLERGRALSNQPQHF TGTGCCAGCAGCTTAGAGAGGGGAAGGGCCCTTAGCAATCAGCCCCAGCATTTT - TRBV7-8 - TRBJ1-5
CASSLTGQVNTEAFF TGTGCCAGCAGCTTAACAGGGCAGGTGAACACTGAAGCTTTCTTT - TRBV7-3 - TRBJ1-1
CASSQGVSNYGYTF TGTGCCAGTAGTCAAGGGGTCTCTAACTATGGCTACACCTTC - TRBV19 - TRBJ1-2
CASSKSPGQTYGYTF TGTGCCAGCAGTAAATCCCCGGGACAGACCTATGGCTACACCTTC TRBD1 TRBV6-5 few TRBJ1-2
CASRGGYTEAFF TGTGCCAGCAGGGGGGGGTACACTGAAGCTTTCTTT - TRBV12-3/TRBV12-4 - TRBJ1-1
CASGLVRGGPDTQYF TGTGCTAGTGGTTTGGTCCGGGGGGGTCCAGATACGCAGTATTTT TRBD2 TRBV12-5 - TRBJ2-3
CASSLDPGGYTF TGTGCCAGCAGCCTGGACCCCGGTGGCTACACCTTC - TRBV7-9 - TRBJ1-2
CASSYSGGRTEAFF TGTGCCAGCAGTTACTCAGGGGGAAGGACTGAAGCTTTCTTT - TRBV6-2/TRBV6-3 - TRBJ1-1
CASSLGQGSGYTF TGCGCCAGCAGCTTGGGACAGGGTAGTGGCTACACCTTC TRBD1 TRBV5-1 - TRBJ1-2
CAISSTESTDTQYF TGTGCCATCAGTTCGACAGAGAGCACAGATACGCAGTATTTT - TRBV10-3 - TRBJ2-3
CASSPGDHDWTQYF TGTGCCAGCAGTCCGGGGGATCACGACTGGACCCAGTACTTC - TRBV4-2 - TRBJ2-5
CASSQPGQQDYGYTF TGTGCCAGCAGCCAACCCGGACAGCAAGACTATGGCTACACCTTC - TRBV16 - TRBJ1-2
CGVRGFGSPLHF TGTGGAGTTCGAGGGTTTGGTTCACCCCTCCACTTT - TRBV6-6 few TRBJ1-6
CASSTLEGSGTQYF TGTGCCAGCAGCACGCTGGAGGGGTCGGGGACGCAGTATTTT - TRBV7-2 - TRBJ2-3